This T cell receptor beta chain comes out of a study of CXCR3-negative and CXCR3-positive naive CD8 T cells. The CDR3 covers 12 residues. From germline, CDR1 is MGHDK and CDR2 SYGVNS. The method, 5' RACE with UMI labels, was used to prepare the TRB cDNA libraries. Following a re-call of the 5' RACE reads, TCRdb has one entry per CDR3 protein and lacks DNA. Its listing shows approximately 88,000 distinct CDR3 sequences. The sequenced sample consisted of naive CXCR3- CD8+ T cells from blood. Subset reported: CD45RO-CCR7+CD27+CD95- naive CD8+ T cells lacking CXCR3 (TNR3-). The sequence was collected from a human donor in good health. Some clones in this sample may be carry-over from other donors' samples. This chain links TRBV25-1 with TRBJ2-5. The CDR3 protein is CASSEGQETQYF.